The clone carrying this TCR beta chain was detected a few times. Its target is unknown. The repertoire was sequenced with immunoSEQ multiplex PCR; TCRdb's copy has only in-frame clones and lacks some. The sample carries some 60,000 clones, roughly nine tenths recorded once. These data are taken from a study of a mutant IDH1 vaccine in newly diagnosed glioma. Looking at the study overall: Former treatment meant radiotherapy, temozolomide, or both; the majority had gotten both.

The CDR3 runs 16 residues. CDR1 and CDR2 (germline): SGHRS, YFSETQ. V gave up 2 bases and J gave up 1 base; unmatched junction bases: 5. The time point was: week 35, safety follow-up. Each vaccine dose was 300 ug of mutant IDH1 20-mer peptide, with topical imiquimod. Donor tumors were new WHO grade 3 or 4 IDH1-mutant, ATRX-lost astrocytomas. General study findings and limits: Patients mounted vaccine-induced immune responses in about 93% of cases.

This specimen was PBMCs, taken from a glioma patient whose treatment included an IDH1 peptide vaccine. The chain joins TRBV5-1 to TRBJ1-1, with 10 bases fitting TRBD1. This receptor was taken from a middle-aged man with glioma. The CDR3 is CASSLGTGARNTEAFF. In DNA, the CDR3 is TGCGCCAGCAGCTTAGGGACAGGGGCGAGGAACACTGAAGCTTTCTTT.